This entry features one T cell receptor (beta chain) sequence. Its antigen is currently unknown. The authors loaded approximately 220 ng DNA, roughly 33,000 T cell genomes, into sorted-subset replicate PCRs. As handled by the study authors: Owing to the provision of junction-only sequences devoid of quality scores by immunoSEQ, filtering differed. Sequencing was performed with immunoSEQ multiplex PCR; in TCRdb, only in-frame clones are kept and a portion is missing. For V, J and clone size, that table is used; D and trimming come from the DNA. The data hold about 730,000 clones, with 72% observed a single time. CDR1 and CDR2 (germline): SGHTA, FQGNSA. J lost 5 bases, V lost 4 bases, and 18 bases had no gene match. The CDR3 spans 18 residues. This record comes from a study of shared clonotypes between healthy human individuals. Study-level findings and limits: Sample collection involved blood only; tissue repertoires are likely different. Incomplete sequencing of sorted subsets was indicated by rarefaction despite large depth.

This clonotype was sampled from a woman aged 25-40 years in good health. Input material: memory CD4+ T cells sorted from blood. Noted subset: CD45RA-negative fraction. The chain joins TRBV7-2 to TRBJ2-7, with TRBD2 matching 9 bases. The CDR3: CASSSRGGGRAFTDEQYF. For the CDR3, the DNA is TGTGCCAGCAGCTCCCGGGGGGGCGGGAGGGCCTTCACCGACGAGCAGTACTTC. The complete variable domain, with remaining parts taken from reference TRBV7-2 and TRBJ2-7, reads GAGVSQSPSNKVTEKGKDVELRCDPISGHTALYWYRQSLGQGLEFLIYFQGNSAPDKSGLPSDRFSAERTGGSVSTLTIQRTQQEDSAVYLCASSSRGGGRAFTDEQYFGPGTRLTVT.